This passage covers 20 T cell receptor beta chains from one sample sequenced in a study of regulatory T cells in long-lasting Graves disease. The sample's time point: persistent/refractory GD, antithyroid drugs over 5 years with positive TRAb. The TCR library was made from RNA that had been extracted from PBMCs in TRIzol. Both iRepertoire HTBI primers and Arm-PCR of CDR3 regions were used to build the TCR beta libraries. TCRdb reprocessed the multiplex PCR reads with MiXCR, giving one entry per CDR3 protein. The sample has approximately 690,000 distinct CDR3 sequences; about 30% are singletons. The specimen comprised peripheral blood mononuclear cells (PBMCs), sampled when the disease was refractory, from a patient treated with antithyroid drugs. The receptors originated from a female donor with Graves disease.

This chain connects TRBV20-1 to TRBJ1-4; D unclear. This CDR3 has 13 residues. The germline V and J ends were trimmed by 5 bases and 0 bases, with 7 bases remaining between them. CDR1 is DFQATT and CDR2 is SNEGSKA in the germline V gene (reference sequence). CDR3 protein: CSASATTNEKLFF. The CDR3 DNA reads as TGCAGTGCTTCGGCTACAACTAATGAAAAACTGTTTTTT.

The rearrangement uses TRBV2 and TRBJ2-7; possible D gene TRBD1, 6 bases. The CDR3 totals 13 residues. Per germline, CDR1 SNHLY and CDR2 FYNNEI. V was cut by 9 bases and J by 5 bases, with 17 bases left in between. The CDR3 sequence: CASQGRLNHEQYF. DNA for the CDR3: TGTGCCAGTCAGGGGCGGCTAAATCACGAGCAGTACTTC. Together with reference TRBV2 and TRBJ2-7, the CDR3 gives the full variable domain: EPEVTQTPSHQVTQMGQEVILRCVPISNHLYFYWYRQILGQKVEFLVSFYNNEISEKSEIFDDQFSVERPDGSNFTLKIRSTKLEDSAMYFCASQGRLNHEQYFGPGTRLTVT.

This clonotype occurred a few times. The chain is built from TRBV2 and TRBJ1-1; possible D gene TRBD1, 6 bases. Germline V gene sequence: CDR1 SNHLY, CDR2 FYNNEI. Trimming stripped 6 bases from V and 5 bases from J, with 13 bases between. The CDR3 totals 13 residues. The DNA for the CDR3 is TGTGCCAGCAGAGTACAGGGTGGGACTGAAGCTTTCTTT. It yields the protein CASRVQGGTEAFF.

Worth noting for this clonotype: A junction end diverges from the germline sequence, so it may reflect a read error. V and J are TRBV12-3 or TRBV12-4 and TRBJ1-2, with 7 bases matching TRBD1. The CDR3 totals 14 residues. The chain's CDR3 is CANSYSGTDYGYTF. CDR3 nucleotide sequence: TGTGCCAACAGTTATTCCGGGACAGACTATGGCTACACCTTC.

Only a few counts were recorded for this clonotype. The chain joins TRBV7-9 to TRBJ1-4; 9 bases line up with TRBD1. V gave up 5 bases and J gave up 9 bases; unmatched junction bases: 13. Germline loops: CDR1 SEHNR, CDR2 FQNEAQ (reference sequence). The CDR3 runs 16 residues. The DNA for the CDR3 is TGTGCCAGCAGCCAAGGAACCGGGACAGGGACGAAAAAACTGTTTTTT. Its protein is CASSQGTGTGTKKLFF.

V gene TRBV28 combines with J gene TRBJ1-2, with a tentative D call TRBD1 (5 bases). Germline V CDR1 and CDR2: MDHEN, SYDVKM. V lost 7 bases, J lost 4 bases, and 22 bases lay in between. This CDR3 region has 16 residues. CDR3 DNA: TGTGCCAGCACCATACTGCCCGAGGACAAAAGCTATGGCTACACCTTC. Translation: CASTILPEDKSYGYTF.

Ten or more counts support this clonotype. This chain links TRBV6-2 or TRBV6-3 with TRBJ2-5; 9 nucleotides align to TRBD2. The CDR3 loop spans 16 amino acids. Germline CDR1 and CDR2: MNHEY and SVGEGT. Trimming cost V 3 bases and J 4 bases; bases outside gene matches: 9. CDR3 coding DNA: TGTGCCAGCAGTTATGTGCGCGGGAGGGCTCCAGAGACCCAGTACTTC. Protein: CASSYVRGRAPETQYF.

The V gene is TRBV7-2, the J gene TRBJ1-2, with D possibly TRBD1 on 6 matching bases. The CDR3 has 13 residues. The germline V gene has CDR1 SGHTA and CDR2 FQGNSA. Trimming took off 3 bases at V and 6 bases at J, with 11 bases between the two ends. The chain's CDR3 is CASSFKQGHGYTF. In nucleotides, the CDR3 is TGTGCCAGCAGCTTCAAACAGGGCCATGGCTACACCTTC.

J is TRBJ2-2 and V is TRBV15; 8 nucleotides agree with TRBD1. The CDR3 spans 16 residues. V lost 1 base, J lost 11 bases, and 12 bases stayed unmatched. CDR1 LNHNV and CDR2 YYDKDF come from the germline V gene (reference sequence). CDR3 coding DNA: TGTGCCACCAGCAGAGGTGGGACAGGTAATGGGGGCGAGCTGTTTTTT. Protein sequence: CATSRGGTGNGGELFF.

This chain connects TRBV10-3 to TRBJ1-2, with 10 bases that match TRBD1. Germline V gives CDR1 ENHRY, CDR2 SYGVKD. With 6 bases clipped from V and 2 bases from J, the junction kept 6 bases outside the gene matches. The CDR3 covers 15 residues. CDR3 coding DNA: TGTGCCATCAGCCGCGGGACAGGGGAGAACTATGGCTACACCTTC. It yields the protein CAISRGTGENYGYTF.

The chain has TRBV28 and TRBJ2-1, with 7 nucleotides matching TRBD1. V shed 5 bases and J 4 bases; nucleotides not matched to a gene: 17. The CDR3 extends over 18 amino acids. Germline CDR1 and CDR2: MDHEN and SYDVKM. CDR3 residues: CASSPLLTRAGGYNEQFF. The CDR3 bases are TGTGCCAGCAGTCCCCTACTCACTAGGGCAGGGGGATACAATGAGCAGTTCTTC.

The chain couples TRBV6-2 or TRBV6-3 to TRBJ1-1; 11 nucleotides align to TRBD1. V lost 6 bases to trimming and J lost 0 bases; unmatched junction nucleotides: 6. There are 16 residues in the CDR3. Per the germline V gene, CDR1 is MNHEY and CDR2 is SVGEGT. The CDR3 here is CASRNRDRGMNTEAFF. The CDR3, as DNA: TGTGCCAGCAGGAACCGGGACAGGGGGATGAACACTGAAGCTTTCTTT.

This chain links TRBV12-3 or TRBV12-4 with TRBJ1-6, with unresolved D. Trimming left V 2 bases short and J 6 bases short, with 8 bases between. The CDR3 consists of 14 residues. The CDR3 region is CASSLMDANSPLHF. Here the CDR3 DNA reads TGTGCCAGCAGTTTAATGGACGCTAATTCACCCCTCCACTTT.

The chain is built from TRBV10-3 and TRBJ2-7; D remains ambiguous. The CDR3 runs 13 residues. V lost 3 bases to trimming and J lost 0 bases, with 6 bases between them. Germline lookup yields CDR1 ENHRY and CDR2 SYGVKD. DNA for the CDR3: TGTGCCATCAGTGAAGACACCTCCTACGAGCAGTACTTC. Its translation is CAISEDTSYEQYF.

This clonotype has only a few counts. This rearrangement joins TRBV5-1 to TRBJ2-7, with 7 bases matching TRBD2. Trimming at V came to 1 base and at J to 0 bases, leaving 4 bases not matched to a gene. The CDR3 runs to 15 residues. The V gene's germline CDR1 is SGHRS and CDR2 YFSETQ. The CDR3 reads CASSLLGGSSYEQYF. The CDR3 DNA is TGCGCCAGCAGCTTGTTGGGCGGGAGCTCCTACGAGCAGTACTTC.

This clonotype has ten or more counts. The V and J genes are TRBV11-2 and TRBJ2-7; no clear D gene. This CDR3 spans 12 amino acids. Trimming pared 2 bases from V and 5 bases from J, leaving 7 bases between. CDR1 is SGHAT and CDR2 is FQNNGV in the germline V gene. The CDR3 here is CASSLMRNEQYF. In DNA, the CDR3 is TGTGCCAGCAGCTTAATGCGTAACGAGCAGTACTTC.

This chain links TRBV29-1 with TRBJ2-7, with D perhaps TRBD1 or TRBD2 (5 bases each). This CDR3 has 13 residues. CDR1 and CDR2 from the germline V gene are SQVTM and ANQGSEA. Trimming pared 6 bases from V and 2 bases from J, leaving 14 bases between. Here the CDR3 DNA reads TGCAGCGTCTATGGGGGTATTGCCTACGAGCAGTACTTC. The encoded protein is CSVYGGIAYEQYF.

CDR3 residues: CSAGLSGGTEAFF. The CDR3 DNA reads TGCAGTGCGGGTCTTTCAGGGGGCACTGAAGCTTTCTTT. This chain links TRBV20-1 with TRBJ1-1, with 7 bases fitting TRBD1. This CDR3 spans 13 amino acids. After removal of 6 bases from V and 4 bases from J, the junction contained 8 bases not matched to a gene. The germline gives CDR1 DFQATT, CDR2 SNEGSKA (reference sequence).

The sample holds many counts of this clonotype. The chain couples TRBV5-5 to TRBJ2-5, with a possible D match to TRBD2 (6 bases). Trimming removed 1 base from V and 4 bases from J, with 11 bases in between. The CDR3 spans 14 residues. CDR1 SGHKS and CDR2 YYEKEE come from the germline V gene (reference sequence). The chain's CDR3 is CASSLLLATETQYF. CDR3 DNA: TGTGCCAGCAGCTTGCTACTAGCTACAGAGACCCAGTACTTC.

The table lists this clonotype with a few counts. V is TRBV25-1 and J is TRBJ2-7; 10 positions match TRBD1. Germline V gene data show CDR1 as MGHDK and CDR2 as SYGVNS. The V segment lost 2 bases and the J segment 4 bases; nucleotides outside the gene matches: 2. CDR3 length: 14 amino acids. CDR3 sequence reads: CASSEPGQGYEQYF. The CDR3 nucleotides are TGTGCCAGCAGTGAACCGGGACAGGGGTACGAGCAGTACTTC.